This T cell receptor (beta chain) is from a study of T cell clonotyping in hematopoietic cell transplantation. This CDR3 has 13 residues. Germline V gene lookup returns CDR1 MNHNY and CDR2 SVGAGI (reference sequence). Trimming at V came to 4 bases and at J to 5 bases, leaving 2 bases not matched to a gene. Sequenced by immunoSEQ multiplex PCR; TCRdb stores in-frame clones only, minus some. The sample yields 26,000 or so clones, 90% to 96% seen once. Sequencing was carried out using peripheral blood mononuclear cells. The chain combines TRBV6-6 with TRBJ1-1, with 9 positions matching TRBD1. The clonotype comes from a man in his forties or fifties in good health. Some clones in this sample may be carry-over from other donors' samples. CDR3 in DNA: TGTGCCAGCAGTTGGACAGGGGAGACTGAAGCTTTCTTT. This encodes CASSWTGETEAFF.